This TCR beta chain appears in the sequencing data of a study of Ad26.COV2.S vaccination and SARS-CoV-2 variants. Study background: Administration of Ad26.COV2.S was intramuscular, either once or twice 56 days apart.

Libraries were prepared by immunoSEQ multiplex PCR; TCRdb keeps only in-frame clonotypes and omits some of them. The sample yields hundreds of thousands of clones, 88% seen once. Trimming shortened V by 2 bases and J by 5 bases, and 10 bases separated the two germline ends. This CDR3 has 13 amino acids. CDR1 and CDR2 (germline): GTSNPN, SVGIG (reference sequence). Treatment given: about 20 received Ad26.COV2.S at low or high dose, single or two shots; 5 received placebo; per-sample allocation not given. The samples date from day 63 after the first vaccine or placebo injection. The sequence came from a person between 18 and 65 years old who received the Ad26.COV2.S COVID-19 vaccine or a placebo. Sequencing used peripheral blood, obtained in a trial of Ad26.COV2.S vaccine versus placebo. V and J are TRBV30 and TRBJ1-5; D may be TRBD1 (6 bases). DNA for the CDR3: TGTGCCTGGAGTAGGGGGGATTATCAGCCCCAGCATTTT. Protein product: CAWSRGDYQPQHF. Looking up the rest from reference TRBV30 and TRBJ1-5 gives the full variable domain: SQTIHQWPATLVQPVGSPLSLECTVEGTSNPNLYWYRQAAGRGLQLLFYSVGIGQISSEVPQNLSASRPQDRQFILSSKKLLLSDSGFYLCAWSRGDYQPQHFGDGTRLSIL.